This paragraph reports one TCR beta chain. Its target is unknown. PCR was run on genomic DNA. Amplification of the beta chain CDR3 used 30 forward and 13 reverse multiplex primers. MiXCR, applied by TCRdb to the multiplex PCR reads, yields one record per CDR3 protein. The top ten hold roughly 15% of the sample, which has fewer than 300,000 distinct CDR3 sequences, roughly 44% seen once. The data belong to a study of type 1 and type 2 diabetes patients. Study-wide context: Donors were type 1 diabetes, type 2 diabetes, or nondiabetic controls. Study outcomes and limitations: In type 2 diabetes, highly-expanded CD4+ clones took a median roughly 3.8% of reads. Type 1 diabetes repertoires were significantly less diverse than type 2 diabetes ones.

Deletions cut 3 bases from V and 8 bases from J, with 16 bases between. This CDR3 comprises 15 residues. Germline CDR1 reads ENHRY; CDR2 reads SYGVKD. Sequencing used peripheral blood mononuclear cells (PBMCs). The TCR comes from a man younger than 30 with type 2 diabetes. The rearrangement uses TRBV10-3 and TRBJ1-4, with D tentatively TRBD1 (6 bases). CDR3 sequence reads: CAISESQGPGEKLFF. DNA of the CDR3: TGTGCCATCAGTGAATCGCAGGGGCCTGGGGAAAAACTGTTTTTT.